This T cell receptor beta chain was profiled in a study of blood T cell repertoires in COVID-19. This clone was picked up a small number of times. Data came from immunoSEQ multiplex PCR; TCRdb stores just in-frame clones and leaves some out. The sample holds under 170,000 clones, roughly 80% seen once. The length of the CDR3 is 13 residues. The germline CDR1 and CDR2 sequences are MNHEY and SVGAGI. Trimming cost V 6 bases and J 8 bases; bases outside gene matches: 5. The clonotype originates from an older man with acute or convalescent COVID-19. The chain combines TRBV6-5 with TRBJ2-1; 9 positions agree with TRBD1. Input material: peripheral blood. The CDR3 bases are TGTGCCAGCAGGTTAACAGGGGGCCATGAGCAGTTCTTC. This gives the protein CASRLTGGHEQFF.